This T cell receptor beta chain was sequenced for a study of T cell repertoires in cytomegalovirus infection. The overall study: Through public TCR beta signatures, both CMV infection and matching HLA type were indicated. General study results and limits: Summed frequency of public TCR beta families distinguished CMV carriers with the relevant HLA. Ex vivo, HLA-C-restricted CMV-specific TCR beta clonotypes prevailed over the rest of the response.

CDR3 length: 14 amino acids. One entry per CDR3 protein results from TCRdb running MiXCR on the reads. The table lists more than 90,000 distinct CDR3 sequences, around 10% of them singletons. Many counts were recorded for this clonotype. No antigen is known for it. Germline and junction disagree at one end, which may indicate a read error. The receptor comes from a human donor in good health (CMV status not recorded). Some clones in this sample may be carry-over from other donors' samples. Sequenced: PBMCs, sequenced either directly or after in vitro stimulation (not recorded which). The chain uses TRBV12-3 or TRBV12-4 and TRBJ2-1; 12 bases agree with TRBD2. CDR3 sequence (DNA): TGTGCCAGCAGTCTAGCGGGAGGGGTGTTAATGCAGTTCTTC. This encodes CASSLAGGVLMQFF.